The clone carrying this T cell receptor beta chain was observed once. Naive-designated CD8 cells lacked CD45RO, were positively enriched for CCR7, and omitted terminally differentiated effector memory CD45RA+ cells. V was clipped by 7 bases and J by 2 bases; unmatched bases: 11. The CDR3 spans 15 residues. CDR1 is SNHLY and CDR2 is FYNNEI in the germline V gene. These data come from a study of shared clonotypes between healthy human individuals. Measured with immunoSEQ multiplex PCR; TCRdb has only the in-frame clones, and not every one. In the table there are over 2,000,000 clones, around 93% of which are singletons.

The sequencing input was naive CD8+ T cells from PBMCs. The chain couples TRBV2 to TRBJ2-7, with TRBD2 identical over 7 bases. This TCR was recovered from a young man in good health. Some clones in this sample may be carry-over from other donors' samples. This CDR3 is CASTHSSGTAYEQYF. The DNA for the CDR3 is TGTGCCAGCACACATTCAAGCGGGACCGCCTACGAGCAGTACTTC.